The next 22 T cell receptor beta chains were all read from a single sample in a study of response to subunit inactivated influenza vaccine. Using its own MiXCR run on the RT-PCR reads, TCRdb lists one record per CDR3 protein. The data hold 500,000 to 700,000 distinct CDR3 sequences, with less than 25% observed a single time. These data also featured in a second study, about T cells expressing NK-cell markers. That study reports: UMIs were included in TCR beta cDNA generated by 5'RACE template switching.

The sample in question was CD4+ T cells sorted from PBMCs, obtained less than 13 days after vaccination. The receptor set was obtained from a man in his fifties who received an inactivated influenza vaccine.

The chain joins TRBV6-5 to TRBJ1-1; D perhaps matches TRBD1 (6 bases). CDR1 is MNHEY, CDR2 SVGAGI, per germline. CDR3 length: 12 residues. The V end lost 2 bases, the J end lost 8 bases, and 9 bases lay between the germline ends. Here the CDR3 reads CASSYGGAEAFF. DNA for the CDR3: TGTGCCAGCAGTTACGGGGGGGCGGAAGCTTTCTTT.

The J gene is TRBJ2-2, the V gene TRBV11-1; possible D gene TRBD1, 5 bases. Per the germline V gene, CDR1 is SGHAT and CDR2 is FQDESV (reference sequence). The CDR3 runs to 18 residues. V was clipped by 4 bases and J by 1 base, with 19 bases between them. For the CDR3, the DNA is TGTGCCAGCAGCTCCCTAAGGGGCAGTACACAGAACACCGGGGAGCTGTTTTTT. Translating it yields CASSSLRGSTQNTGELFF. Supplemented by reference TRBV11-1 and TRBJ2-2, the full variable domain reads EAEVAQSPRYKITEKSQAVAFWCDPISGHATLYWYRQILGQGPELLVQFQDESVVDDSQLPKDRFSAERLKGVDSTLKIQPAELGDSAMYLCASSSLRGSTQNTGELFFGEGSRLTVL.

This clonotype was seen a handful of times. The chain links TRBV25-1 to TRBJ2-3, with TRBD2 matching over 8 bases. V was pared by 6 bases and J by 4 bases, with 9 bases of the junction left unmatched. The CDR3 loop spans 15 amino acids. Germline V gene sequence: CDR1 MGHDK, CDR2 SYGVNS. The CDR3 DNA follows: TGTGCCAGCAGCCGCCCCAGCGGGGGTTCAGATACGCAGTATTTT. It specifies CASSRPSGGSDTQYF.

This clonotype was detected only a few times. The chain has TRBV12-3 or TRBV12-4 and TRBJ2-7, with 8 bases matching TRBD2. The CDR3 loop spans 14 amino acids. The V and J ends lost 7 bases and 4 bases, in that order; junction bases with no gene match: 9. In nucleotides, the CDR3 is TGTGCCAGCAACGTAGCGGGACGGACATACGAGCAGTACTTC. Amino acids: CASNVAGRTYEQYF.

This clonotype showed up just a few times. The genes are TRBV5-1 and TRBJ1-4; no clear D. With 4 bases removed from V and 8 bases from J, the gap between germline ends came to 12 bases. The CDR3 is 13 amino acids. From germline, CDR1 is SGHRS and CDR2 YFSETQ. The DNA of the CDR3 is TGCGCCAGCAGCGGAAACGTGGAGGAAAAACTGTTTTTT. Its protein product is CASSGNVEEKLFF.

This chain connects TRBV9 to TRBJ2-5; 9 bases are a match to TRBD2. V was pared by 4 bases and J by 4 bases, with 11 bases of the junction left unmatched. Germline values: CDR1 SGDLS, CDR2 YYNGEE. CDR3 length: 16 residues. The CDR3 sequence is CASSLGAGGQGETQYF. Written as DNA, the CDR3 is TGTGCCAGCAGCCTAGGGGCGGGGGGGCAAGGAGAGACCCAGTACTTC.

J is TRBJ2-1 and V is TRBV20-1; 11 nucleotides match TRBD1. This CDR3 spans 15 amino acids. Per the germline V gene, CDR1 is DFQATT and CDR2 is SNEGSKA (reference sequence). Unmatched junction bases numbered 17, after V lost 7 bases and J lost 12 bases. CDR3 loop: CSVRPGTGGSSGQFF. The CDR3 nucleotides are TGCAGTGTCAGACCCGGGACAGGGGGTTCCTCTGGGCAGTTCTTC.

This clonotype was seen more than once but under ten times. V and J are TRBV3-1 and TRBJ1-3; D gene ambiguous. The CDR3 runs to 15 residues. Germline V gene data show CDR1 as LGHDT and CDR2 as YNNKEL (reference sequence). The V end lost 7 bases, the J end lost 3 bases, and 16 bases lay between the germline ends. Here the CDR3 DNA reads TGTGCCAGCACCCCTCCCGGGCACTTTGGAAACACCATATATTTT. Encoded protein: CASTPPGHFGNTIYF. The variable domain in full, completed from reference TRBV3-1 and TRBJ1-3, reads DTAVSQTPKYLVTQMGNDKSIKCEQNLGHDTMYWYKQDSKKFLKIMFSYNNKELIINETVPNRFSPKSPDKAHLNLHINSLELGDSAVYFCASTPPGHFGNTIYFGEGSWLTVV.

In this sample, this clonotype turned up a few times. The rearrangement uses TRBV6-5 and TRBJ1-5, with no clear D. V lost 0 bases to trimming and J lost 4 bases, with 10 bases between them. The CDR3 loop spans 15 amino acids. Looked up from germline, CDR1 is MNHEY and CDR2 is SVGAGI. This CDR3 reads CASSYSSEPNQPQHF. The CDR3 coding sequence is TGTGCCAGCAGTTACTCATCGGAGCCGAATCAGCCCCAGCATTTT.

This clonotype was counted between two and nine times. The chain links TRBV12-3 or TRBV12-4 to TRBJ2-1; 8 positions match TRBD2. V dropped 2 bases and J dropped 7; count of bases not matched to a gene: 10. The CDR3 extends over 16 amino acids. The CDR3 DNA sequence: TGTGCCAGCAGTTTATCCCATGGCGGGAGGAGTAATGAGCAGTTCTTC. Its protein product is CASSLSHGGRSNEQFF.

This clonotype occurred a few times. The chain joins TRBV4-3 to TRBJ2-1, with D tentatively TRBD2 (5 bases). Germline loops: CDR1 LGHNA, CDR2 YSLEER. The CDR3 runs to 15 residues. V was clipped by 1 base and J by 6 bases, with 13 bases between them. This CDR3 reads CASSQGELVSNEQFF. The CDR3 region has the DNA TGCGCCAGCAGCCAAGGGGAACTAGTGAGCAATGAGCAGTTCTTC.

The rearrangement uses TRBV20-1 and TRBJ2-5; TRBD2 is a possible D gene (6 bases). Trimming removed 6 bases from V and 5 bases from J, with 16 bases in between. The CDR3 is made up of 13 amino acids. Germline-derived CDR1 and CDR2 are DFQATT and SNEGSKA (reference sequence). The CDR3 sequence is CSASRRAGETQYF. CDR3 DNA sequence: TGCAGTGCAAGCCGGCGGGCGGGGGAGACCCAGTACTTC.

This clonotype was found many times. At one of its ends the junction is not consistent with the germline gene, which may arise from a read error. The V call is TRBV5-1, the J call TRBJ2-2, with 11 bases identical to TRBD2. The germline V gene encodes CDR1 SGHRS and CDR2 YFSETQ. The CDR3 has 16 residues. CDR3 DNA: TGTGCCAGCAGTTGGGGACTAGCGGCCAACACCGGGGAGCTGTTTTTT. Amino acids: CASSWGLAANTGELFF.

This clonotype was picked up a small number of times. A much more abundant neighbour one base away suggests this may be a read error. For the CDR3, the DNA is TGCAGTGCTAGAGATCTTCGTGACCAAGAGACCCAGTACTTC. Its translation: CSARDLRDQETQYF. The chain joins TRBV20-1 to TRBJ2-5; D call uncertain. The CDR3 runs to 14 residues. The V and J ends lost 0 bases and 0 bases respectively, with 8 bases between them. CDR1 and CDR2 (germline): DFQATT, SNEGSKA (reference sequence).

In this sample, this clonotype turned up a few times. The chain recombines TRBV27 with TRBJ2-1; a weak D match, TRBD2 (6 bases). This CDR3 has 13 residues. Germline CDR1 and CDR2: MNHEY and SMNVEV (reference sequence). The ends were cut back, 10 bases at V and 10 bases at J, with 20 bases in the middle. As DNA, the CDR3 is TGTGCCATAGGGGACTCCCGCCTCCCCGAGCAGTTCTTC. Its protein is CAIGDSRLPEQFF.

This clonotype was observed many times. This CDR3 reads CASSWPGQQETQYF. The CDR3 DNA reads TGTGCCAGCAGTTGGCCGGGACAGCAAGAGACCCAGTACTTC. The V call is TRBV12-3 or TRBV12-4, the J call TRBJ2-5, with TRBD1 matching over 7 bases. The CDR3 consists of 14 residues. With 4 bases clipped from V and 2 bases from J, the junction kept 4 bases outside the gene matches.

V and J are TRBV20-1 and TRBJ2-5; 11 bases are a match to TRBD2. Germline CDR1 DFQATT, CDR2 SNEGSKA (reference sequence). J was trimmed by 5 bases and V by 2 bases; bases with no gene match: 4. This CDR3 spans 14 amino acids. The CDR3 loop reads CSARLAGGRETQYF. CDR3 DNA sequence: TGCAGTGCTAGACTAGCGGGGGGCCGGGAGACCCAGTACTTC.

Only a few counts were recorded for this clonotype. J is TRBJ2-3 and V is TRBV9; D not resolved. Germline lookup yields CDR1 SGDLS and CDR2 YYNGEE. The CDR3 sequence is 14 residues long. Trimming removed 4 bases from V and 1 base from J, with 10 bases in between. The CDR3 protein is CASSSHTGTDTQYF. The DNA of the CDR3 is TGTGCCAGCAGCTCCCACACAGGCACAGATACGCAGTATTTT.

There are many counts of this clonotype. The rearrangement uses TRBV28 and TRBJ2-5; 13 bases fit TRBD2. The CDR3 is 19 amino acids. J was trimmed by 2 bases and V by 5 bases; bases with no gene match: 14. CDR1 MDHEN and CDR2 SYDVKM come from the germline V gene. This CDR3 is CASSRGELAGGPEQETQYF. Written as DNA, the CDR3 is TGTGCCAGCAGTCGGGGGGAACTAGCGGGAGGGCCGGAGCAAGAGACCCAGTACTTC.

As DNA, the CDR3 is TGTGCCTCGGGGGTTCTTGGCTACGAGCAGTACTTC. This codes for CASGVLGYEQYF. V usage is TRBV2 and J usage is TRBJ2-7; the D gene is possibly TRBD2 (6 bases). Trimming pared 11 bases from V and 3 bases from J, leaving 14 bases between. Germline V gives CDR1 SNHLY, CDR2 FYNNEI. This CDR3 spans 12 amino acids.

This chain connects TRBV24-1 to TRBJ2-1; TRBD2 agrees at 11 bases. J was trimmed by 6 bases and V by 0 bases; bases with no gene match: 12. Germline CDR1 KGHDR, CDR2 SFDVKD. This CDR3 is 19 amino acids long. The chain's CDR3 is CATSDLPLAGGPRVNEQFF. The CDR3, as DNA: TGTGCCACCAGTGATTTGCCCTTAGCGGGAGGGCCGAGGGTCAATGAGCAGTTCTTC.

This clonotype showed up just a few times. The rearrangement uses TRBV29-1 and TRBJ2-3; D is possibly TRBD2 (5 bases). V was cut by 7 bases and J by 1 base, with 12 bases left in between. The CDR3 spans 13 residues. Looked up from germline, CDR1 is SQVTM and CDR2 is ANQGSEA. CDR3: CSGRRAGTDTQYF. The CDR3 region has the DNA TGCAGCGGCCGGCGGGCGGGCACAGATACGCAGTATTTT.